The 12 T cell receptor beta chains in this list originate from one sample, sequenced in a study of cytotoxic CD8 clonotypes in ibrutinib-treated CLL. Produced via immunoSEQ multiplex PCR; TCRdb's table is partial and in-frame only. Found here are fewer than 40,000 clones, 65% to 70% of them singletons; the top ten hold approximately 7%. Sequencing used PBMCs, obtained at disease progression, from a patient treated with ibrutinib. The receptors derive from a human donor with chronic lymphocytic leukemia.

V is TRBV28 and J is TRBJ2-1; maybe TRBD2 (5 bases). V lost 5 bases and J lost 3, with 14 bases in between. Germline-derived CDR1 and CDR2 are MDHEN and SYDVKM. The CDR3 covers 15 residues. The CDR3 loop reads CASSPILAYYNEQFF. CDR3 bases: TGTGCCAGCAGTCCCATCCTAGCCTACTACAATGAGCAGTTCTTC.

As DNA, the CDR3 is TGTGCCAGCACGAGTCAGGGCTGGATGAACAATCAGCCCCAGCATTTT. It is translated as CASTSQGWMNNQPQHF. This chain joins TRBV2 and TRBJ1-5, with D perhaps matching TRBD1 (5 bases). The V end was cut by 7 bases, the J end by 3 bases, with 19 bases between. This CDR3 comprises 16 residues. Germline V gene lookup returns CDR1 SNHLY and CDR2 FYNNEI.

This chain uses TRBV5-5 with TRBJ2-7; 7 nucleotides align to TRBD2. The CDR3 length is 12 residues. From germline, CDR1 is SGHKS and CDR2 YYEKEE (reference sequence). The V gene end was trimmed by 5 bases and the J gene end by 4 bases; junction bases not matched to a gene: 3. CDR3: CASSWEGYEQYF. For the CDR3, the DNA is TGTGCCAGCAGTTGGGAGGGTTACGAGCAGTACTTC.

The chain couples TRBV2 to TRBJ2-5; 7 bases line up with TRBD1. This CDR3 is built from 16 residues. The V and J ends lost 7 bases and 2 bases, in that order; junction bases with no gene match: 13. Germline assignment: CDR1 SNHLY and CDR2 FYNNEI. In DNA form, the CDR3 reads TGTGCCAGCAAAACCATAAGAGGGACAGTACAAGAGACCCAGTACTTC. Its translation: CASKTIRGTVQETQYF.

The DNA for the CDR3 is TGTGCCAGCAGCCGGCAGGGGGCGAGACAGGGTTTGGAGGAGACCCAGTACTTC. It encodes CASSRQGARQGLEETQYF. The chain recombines TRBV7-8 with TRBJ2-5; 8 positions match TRBD1. V trimming: 5 bases; J trimming: 5 bases; junction bases outside the gene matches: 19. The CDR3 is 18 amino acids. The germline V gene encodes CDR1 SGHVS and CDR2 FQNEAQ.

The V and J genes are TRBV10-3 and TRBJ2-7, with TRBD1 as a possible D gene (7 bases). CDR1 and CDR2 from the germline V gene are ENHRY and SYGVKD. Between the trimmed V and J ends, which lost 3 bases and 2 bases, there was a span of 17 bases. CDR3 length equals 16 residues. The CDR3 region is CAISDVTGDFPYEQYF. The CDR3 nucleotides read TGTGCCATCAGTGACGTTACAGGGGACTTCCCCTACGAGCAGTACTTC.

The V and J genes are TRBV7-2 and TRBJ2-1; D unresolved. The length of the CDR3 is 16 residues. The V end was cut by 2 bases, the J end by 1 base, with 12 bases between. The germline V gene encodes CDR1 SGHTA and CDR2 FQGNSA. Here the CDR3 DNA reads TGTGCCAGCAGCTTACTCGGGCTTTCTTCCTACAATGAGCAGTTCTTC. Its translation is CASSLLGLSSYNEQFF.

V is TRBV5-4 and J is TRBJ2-7, with TRBD2 matching 16 bases. V was pared by 9 bases and J by 4 bases, with 16 bases of the junction left unmatched. This CDR3 region has 18 residues. Germline V gene sequence: CDR1 SGHNT, CDR2 YYREEE (reference sequence). The CDR3 DNA reads TGTGCCACCCGCCCGGGACTAGCGGGAGGGCCCTCGGGTTACGAGCAGTACTTC. Amino acids: CATRPGLAGGPSGYEQYF.

The V and J genes are TRBV27 and TRBJ1-3; no definite D call. Trimming cost V 6 bases and J 0 bases, with 6 bases left between them. Germline CDR1 and CDR2: MNHEY and SMNVEV (reference sequence). CDR3 size: 13 residues. CDR3 protein: CASRQSSGNTIYF. CDR3 nucleotides: TGTGCCAGCAGGCAAAGCTCTGGAAACACCATATATTTT.

The V call is TRBV4-3, the J call TRBJ1-5, with D hard to call. Germline V CDR1 and CDR2: LGHNA, YSLEER. Trimming cost V 0 bases and J 2 bases, with 11 bases left between them. The CDR3 has 16 residues. Here the CDR3 reads CASSQDSIGGNQPQHF. In DNA form, the CDR3 reads TGCGCCAGCAGCCAAGATTCCATAGGAGGCAATCAGCCCCAGCATTTT.

The chain employs TRBV2 and TRBJ2-7; D is undetermined. V was cut by 2 bases and J by 2 bases, with 10 bases left in between. CDR1 SNHLY and CDR2 FYNNEI come from the germline V gene. The CDR3 is made up of 14 amino acids. The CDR3 DNA follows: TGTGCCAGCAGTGAAAGGTTTCTCGCCTACGAGCAGTACTTC. Residues: CASSERFLAYEQYF.

The V call is TRBV7-6, the J call TRBJ1-1; D is possibly TRBD1 (5 bases). Between the trimmed V and J ends, which lost 2 bases and 1 base, there was a span of 8 bases. The CDR3 is 14 amino acids. Germline V lookup: CDR1 SGHVS, CDR2 FNYEAQ. CDR3 amino acids: CASSLRQGNTEAFF. For the CDR3, the DNA is TGTGCCAGCAGCTTAAGGCAGGGGAACACTGAAGCTTTCTTT. The complete variable domain, with remaining parts taken from reference TRBV7-6 and TRBJ1-1, reads GAGVSQSPRYKVTKRGQDVALRCDPISGHVSLYWYRQALGQGPEFLTYFNYEAQQDKSGLPNDRFSAERPEGSISTLTIQRTEQRDSAMYRCASSLRQGNTEAFFGQGTRLTVV.